The 3 T cell receptor beta chains presented below share a single source sample, sequenced in a study of blood T cells in healthy people across ages (dated by TCRdb to about 2015). Library preparation was by 5' RACE. The reads were generated on an Illumina HiSeq 2500. A second roughly 6 to 12 cycle PCR used a sample-barcoded 5' primer and a J-beta primer mix. In TCRdb, the public reads were trimmed at Q25 with fastp and aligned with MiXCR, with productive beta chains retained. Entries are consolidated by CDR3 protein sequence, retaining the most common genes and DNA. Counted in this sample were around 870,000 distinct CDR3 sequences; around 26% of them appeared once. In total, the top ten clones hold roughly 17% of the sample. Input material: blood. These receptors were collected from an elderly woman in good health.

The rearrangement links TRBV20-1 to TRBJ2-7; 9 positions match TRBD2. This CDR3 has 13 residues. V dropped 5 bases and J dropped 3; count of bases not matched to a gene: 5. Germline CDR1 is DFQATT and CDR2 is SNEGSKA (reference sequence). The CDR3 reads CSALRRGGYEQYF. As DNA, the CDR3 is TGCAGTGCTCTGAGGCGGGGGGGCTACGAGCAGTACTTC.

This clonotype was detected only a few times. This sequence joins TRBV28 and TRBJ1-2; the match to TRBD1 covers 10 bases. This CDR3 contains 15 residues. CDR1 and CDR2 (germline): MDHEN, SYDVKM. Unmatched junction bases numbered 6, after V lost 6 bases and J lost 2 bases. CDR3 DNA sequence: TGTGCCAGCAGGAAACCGGGACAGGGGAACTATGGCTACACCTTC. It translates to CASRKPGQGNYGYTF.

The table lists this clonotype with many counts. The chain joins TRBV5-6 to TRBJ2-3; no reliable D call. Germline values: CDR1 SGHDT, CDR2 YYEEEE. This CDR3 is built from 14 residues. Deletions cut 4 bases from V and 0 bases from J, with 9 bases between. The CDR3 DNA reads as TGTGCCAGCAGCGCGGAAACTAGCACAGATACGCAGTATTTT. Protein: CASSAETSTDTQYF.